This TCR beta chain was profiled in a study of cytomegalovirus exposure and HLA in healthy donors. Overall study: Most donors, about 82% of approximately 400 genotyped, fell in the Caucasian-associated ancestry cluster.

The PCR had 60 Vbeta and 13 Jbeta primers. TCRdb's table, derived via immunoSEQ multiplex PCR, lists solely in-frame clones and lacks some. The sample contains around 220,000 clones, approximately 70% of which appear only once. As regards this clone: Its antigen remains unidentified.

The CDR3 covers 15 residues. Germline values: CDR1 SNHLY, CDR2 FYNNEI. The V end was cut by 7 bases, the J end by 3 bases, with 18 bases between. Points from the study as a whole: Rarity held for most TCR sequences, but there were some public TCRs that occurred in many donors. In a later analysis, CMV-associated beta chains were mostly HLA-associated, it appeared. Analysis was carried out at a later point, and it linked a missense DCLRE1C variant to TCR beta V- and J-gene trimming.

Sequencing used PBMCs. J is TRBJ1-2 and V is TRBV2; D call uncertain. The TCR was taken from a woman aged 25-40 years in good health and CMV-seronegative. The CDR3 protein is CASTASEAGYYGYTF. For the CDR3, the DNA is TGTGCCAGCACGGCGTCGGAGGCCGGGTACTATGGCTACACCTTC.